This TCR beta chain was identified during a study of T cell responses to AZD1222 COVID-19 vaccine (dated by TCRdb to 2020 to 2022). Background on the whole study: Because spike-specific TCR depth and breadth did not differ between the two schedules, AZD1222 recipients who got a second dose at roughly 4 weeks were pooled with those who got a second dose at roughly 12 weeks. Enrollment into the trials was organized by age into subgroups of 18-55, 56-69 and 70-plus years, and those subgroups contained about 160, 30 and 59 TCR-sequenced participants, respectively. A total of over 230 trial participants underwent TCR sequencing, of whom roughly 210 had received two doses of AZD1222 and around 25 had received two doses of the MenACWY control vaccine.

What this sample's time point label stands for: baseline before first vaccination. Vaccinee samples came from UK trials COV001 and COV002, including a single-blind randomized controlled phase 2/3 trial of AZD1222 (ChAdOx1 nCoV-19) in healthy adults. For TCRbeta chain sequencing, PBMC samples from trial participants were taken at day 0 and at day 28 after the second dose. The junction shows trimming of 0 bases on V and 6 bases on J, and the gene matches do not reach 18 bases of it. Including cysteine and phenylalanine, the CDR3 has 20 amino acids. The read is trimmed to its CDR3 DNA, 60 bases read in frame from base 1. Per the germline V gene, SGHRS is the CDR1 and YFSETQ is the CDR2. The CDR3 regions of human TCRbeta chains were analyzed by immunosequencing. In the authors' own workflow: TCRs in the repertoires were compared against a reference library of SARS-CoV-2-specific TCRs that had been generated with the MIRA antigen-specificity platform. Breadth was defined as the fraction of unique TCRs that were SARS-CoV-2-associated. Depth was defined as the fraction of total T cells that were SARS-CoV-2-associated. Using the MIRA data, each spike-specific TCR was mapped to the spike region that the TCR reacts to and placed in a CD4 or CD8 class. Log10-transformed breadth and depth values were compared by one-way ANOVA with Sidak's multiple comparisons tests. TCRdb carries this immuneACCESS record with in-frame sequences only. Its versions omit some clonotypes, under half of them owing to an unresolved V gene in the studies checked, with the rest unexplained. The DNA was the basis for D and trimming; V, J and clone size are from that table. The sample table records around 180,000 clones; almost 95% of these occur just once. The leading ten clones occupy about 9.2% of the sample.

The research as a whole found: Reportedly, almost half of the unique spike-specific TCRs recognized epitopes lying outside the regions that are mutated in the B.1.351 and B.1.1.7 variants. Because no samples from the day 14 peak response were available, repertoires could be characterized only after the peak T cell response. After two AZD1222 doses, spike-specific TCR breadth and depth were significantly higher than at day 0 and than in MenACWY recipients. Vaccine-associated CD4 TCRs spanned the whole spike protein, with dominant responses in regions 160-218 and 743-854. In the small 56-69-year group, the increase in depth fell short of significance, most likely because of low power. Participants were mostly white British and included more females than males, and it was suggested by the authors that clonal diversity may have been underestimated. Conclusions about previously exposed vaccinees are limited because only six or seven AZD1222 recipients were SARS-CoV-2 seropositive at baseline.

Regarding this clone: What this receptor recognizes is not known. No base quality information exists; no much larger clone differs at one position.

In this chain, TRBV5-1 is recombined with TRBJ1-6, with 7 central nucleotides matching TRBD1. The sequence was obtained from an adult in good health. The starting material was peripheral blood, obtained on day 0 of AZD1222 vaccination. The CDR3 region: CASSLAFQIQGTASNSPLHF. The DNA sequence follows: TGCGCCAGCAGCTTGGCGTTTCAGATCCAGGGGACAGCTTCTAATTCACCCCTCCACTTT.